Described below is a single T cell receptor beta chain sequence and its context. The CDR3 contains 15 residues. CDR1 and CDR2 (germline): KGHSH, LQKENI. V gave up 1 base and J gave up 4 bases, with 14 bases separating them. This sample stems from a study of T cell changes during pregnancy in multiple sclerosis. The repertoire was sequenced with immunoSEQ multiplex PCR; TCRdb's copy has only in-frame clones and lacks some. The sample holds roughly 33,000 clones, 90% to 95% seen once. The V call is TRBV18, the J call TRBJ2-7; maybe TRBD1 (6 bases). This receptor was taken from a female donor in good health, enrolled as a control in a pregnancy study. The input for sequencing was CD4+ T cells from peripheral blood mononuclear cells, taken in the third trimester of pregnancy. The CDR3 loop is CASSPRQGTYYEQYF. The CDR3 bases are TGTGCCAGCTCACCACGTCAGGGGACGTATTACGAGCAGTACTTC. The entire variable domain, with the rest obtained from reference TRBV18 and TRBJ2-7, is as follows: NAGVMQNPRHLVRRRGQEARLRCSPMKGHSHVYWYRQLPEEGLKFMVYLQKENIIDESGMPKERFSAEFPKEGPSILRIQQVVRGDSAAYFCASSPRQGTYYEQYFGPGTRLTVT.